This entry describes one T cell receptor beta chain. Antigen unknown. This sample was taken from a study of cytomegalovirus exposure and HLA in healthy donors. 13 Jbeta primers and 60 Vbeta primers were used for the PCR. Profiled with immunoSEQ multiplex PCR; TCRdb holds only in-frame clones, not every one. The sample lists over 100,000 clones; around four fifths were seen once. Overall study results and limits: A missense variant in DCLRE1C was later tied to TCR beta V- and J-gene trimming. Presence/absence analyses supposed approximately even sequencing depth among donors. A later analysis reported that several of the most significant clusters appeared to be linked to common viral pathogens, among them Epstein-Barr virus. TCR beta sequences reportedly predicted the HLA-A and HLA-B alleles of most subjects accurately.

Germline-derived CDR1 and CDR2 are SGDLS and YYNGEE. Trimming pared 0 bases from V and 5 bases from J, leaving 18 bases between. The CDR3 spans 16 residues. This chain joins TRBV9 and TRBJ2-7; unclear D gene. This TCR was sampled from a woman aged 50 to 65 in good health and CMV-seropositive. Sequenced material: PBMCs. CDR3 nucleotides: TGTGCCAGCAGCGTAGAACCCCGACCGCCTCGGGACGAGCAGTACTTC. This encodes CASSVEPRPPRDEQYF.